This T cell receptor (beta chain) emerged from a study of vaccination and CD4 T cells after COVID-19. Study as a whole: Control cultures, each given a CEFX pool, an HIV-1 Nef pool, or no peptide, were included.

On this clonotype itself: Its antigen remains unidentified.

Sequenced with the Oncomine TCR Beta short-read assay was DNA taken from cultured CD4+ T cells. Using the QIAamp micro DNA kit, genomic DNA was extracted from the CD4+ T cells that had been cultured. TCRdb fed the PCR reads into MiXCR, producing one record per CDR3 protein. This sample yields around 15,000 distinct CDR3 sequences, of which 44% are seen a single time; approximately 7% belongs to the top ten. Treatment reported: roughly ten-day PBMC culture with coronavirus spike peptide pools or control peptides (ViraFEST assay). CDR1 and CDR2 (germline): DFQATT, SNEGSKA (reference sequence). V shed 3 bases and J 3 bases; nucleotides not matched to a gene: 5. This CDR3 contains 13 residues.

The chain combines TRBV20-1 with TRBJ2-7; 7 bases are shared with TRBD2. The receptor was derived from a human donor who had recovered from COVID-19. This sample comprised CD4+ T cells from blood, cultured in vitro, obtained after SARS-CoV-2 vaccination. The DNA of the CDR3 is TGCAGTGCTAGCCAGGGACTAATCTACGAGCAGTACTTC. Protein: CSASQGLIYEQYF.